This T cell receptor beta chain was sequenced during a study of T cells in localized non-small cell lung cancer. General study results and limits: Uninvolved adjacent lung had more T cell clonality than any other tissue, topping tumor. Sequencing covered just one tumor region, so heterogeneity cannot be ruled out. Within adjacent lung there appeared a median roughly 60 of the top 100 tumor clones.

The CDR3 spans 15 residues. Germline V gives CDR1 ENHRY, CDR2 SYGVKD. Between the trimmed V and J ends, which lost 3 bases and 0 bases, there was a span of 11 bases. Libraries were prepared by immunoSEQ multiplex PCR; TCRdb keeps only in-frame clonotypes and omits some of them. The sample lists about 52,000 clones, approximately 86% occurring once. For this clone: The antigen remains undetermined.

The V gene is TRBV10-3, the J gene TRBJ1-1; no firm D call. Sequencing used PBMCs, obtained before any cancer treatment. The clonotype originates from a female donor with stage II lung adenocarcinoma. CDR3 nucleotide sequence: TGTGCCATCAGTGATCCCTCTGGGGTGAACACTGAAGCTTTCTTT. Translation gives CAISDPSGVNTEAFF.